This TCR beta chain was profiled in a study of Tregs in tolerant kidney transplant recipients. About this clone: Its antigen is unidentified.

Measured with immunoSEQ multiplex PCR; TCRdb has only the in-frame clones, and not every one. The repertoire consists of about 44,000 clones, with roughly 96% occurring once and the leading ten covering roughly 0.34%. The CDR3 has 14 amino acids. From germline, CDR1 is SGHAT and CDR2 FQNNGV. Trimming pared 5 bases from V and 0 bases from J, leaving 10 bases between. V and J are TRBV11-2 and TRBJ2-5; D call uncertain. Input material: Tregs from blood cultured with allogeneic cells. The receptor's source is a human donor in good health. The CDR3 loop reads CASSPFSYQETQYF. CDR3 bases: TGTGCCAGCAGCCCGTTTTCGTACCAAGAGACCCAGTACTTC.